This TCR beta chain is from a study of neurological immune-mediated disorders (dated by TCRdb to the late 2010s). Background on the whole study: Peripheral blood TCR-beta repertoires from patients with HTLV-I-associated myelopathy (HAM/TSP), patients with multiple sclerosis, and healthy controls were compared in the study using UMI-based sequencing. The cohort included 60 to 75 subjects: about 14 with HAM/TSP, some 34 with multiple sclerosis, and about 20 healthy controls. The approximately 100 TCR-beta libraries included longitudinal samples, technical triplicates and paired sorted CD4+ and CD8+ T-cell subsets alongside PBMC samples. The investigation overall reported the following: No identical CDR3 amino acid sequences were shared among expanded clones across subjects, suggesting private TCR-beta repertoires in all groups. TCR clonal expansion was highest in HAM/TSP patients and lowest in MS patients, with MS patients falling below even healthy controls.

For unsorted PBMC libraries, 2 million PBMCs were used after storage in RNAlater at -80 degrees C until RNA extraction. Peripheral blood was subjected to Ficoll-Hypaque density gradient centrifugation to isolate PBMCs, which were then cryopreserved in liquid nitrogen. cDNA was synthesized by template-switch 5'RACE using a primer carrying a 10-nucleotide random unique molecular identifier by which each TCR transcript was tagged. Every sequencing run covered 15-18 subjects and yielded more than 200 million TCR-beta sequences. Total RNA was extracted with the RNeasy kit. The KAPA Real-time Library Amplification kit was used to amplify TCR-beta VDJ regions with primers for the TCR constant region and the 5'RACE anchor. Sample indexes and Illumina adaptors were added in a first PCR, after which library yield was increased in a second PCR. After purification with Ampure beads, the TCR product of roughly 650 bp was size-selected on a 2% E-gel SizeSelection system. Before pooling, library quality was checked on a Bioanalyzer, concentration was measured with Qubit, and libraries were quantified with the Kapa Library Quantification kit. Paired-end 2 x 150 bp sequencing of the libraries was performed on an Illumina HiSeq 2500. To increase sequence diversity, about 25-31% phiX was spiked into each library pool. As for how the authors treated the data: Quality-filtered reads were processed with the UMI-based MiGEC pipeline, which removed over 80% of raw TCR sequences during error correction. VDJ genes were aligned to IMGT germline references, and each clonotype was defined by a unique CDR3 amino acid sequence together with V-J genes. VDJtools evaluated clonal expansion, Shannon diversity and CDR3 relatedness (CalcPairwiseDistances, ClusterSamples); CLCbio workbench built phylogenetic trees. A clone was classed as expanded if it had 8 or more unique UMIs, a cutoff based on coefficient-of-variation modelling across technical triplicates. TCRdb cleaned the public reads at Q25 with fastp, built clones with MiXCR and kept in-frame beta chains. Rows are unified per CDR3 protein, each entry keeping the most common DNA and genes. The authors' filters were not applied to this entry. Here the sample has around 20,000 distinct CDR3 sequences; about 10% occur a single time. The ten largest clonotypes hold roughly a fifth of the sample.

The CDR3 goes from the cysteine to the phenylalanine over 14 residues. Only the CDR3 region is kept as DNA, spanning 42 bases read in frame from base 1. The germline V gene specifies MNHEY as CDR1 and SVGEGT as CDR2. The V end loses 6 bases and the J end loses 4 bases, and a stretch of 15 bases separates them. This clonotype has a handful of counts. This receptor's antigen is unknown. One base away there is no much larger clone; base qualities are not given. This receptor chain uses TRBV6-2 or TRBV6-3 and TRBJ1-1; the D region possibly corresponds to TRBD1 (5 bases align). The sequence was collected from a woman aged 55 to 70 with HTLV-1-associated myelopathy (HAM/TSP). The sample consisted of PBMCs. This receptor has the CDR3 CASRRQGEGTEAFF. In nucleotides, the sequence is TGTGCCAGCAGGCGTCAGGGCGAGGGCACTGAAGCTTTCTTT.